The 6 T cell receptor beta chains listed next were all sequenced from one sample in a study of spatial heterogeneity in lung cancer. TCRdb analysed the 5' RACE reads with MiXCR anew, one entry per CDR3 protein. Of 48,000 or so distinct CDR3 sequences listed, under 6% were seen once; the top ten hold roughly 10%. The time point is: sample taken at primary tumor resection. Sequencing covered unsorted whole RNA taken from tumor, nontumor lung or frozen PBMC. The material was PBMCs, obtained at surgery. These receptors were taken from a male donor with early-stage non-small cell lung cancer.

This clonotype has at least ten counts. V usage is TRBV27 and J usage is TRBJ2-4, with D perhaps matching TRBD2 (7 bases). V lost 2 bases, J lost 6 bases, and 14 bases lay in between. The CDR3 extends over 15 amino acids. Germline CDR1 is MNHEY and CDR2 is SMNVEV (reference sequence). The CDR3 DNA sequence: TGTGCCAGCAGTTTAGGGGGGGGCGAGGGAAACATTCAGTACTTC. This translates into CASSLGGGEGNIQYF.

This clonotype was counted many times. The chain employs TRBV12-3 or TRBV12-4 and TRBJ1-2, with D unclear. With 3 bases removed from V and 5 bases from J, the gap between germline ends came to 10 bases. The length of the CDR3 is 13 residues. CDR3 nucleotide sequence: TGTGCCAGCAGTTTTAATCCGGGTTATGGCTACACCTTC. It codes for CASSFNPGYGYTF.

This clonotype was counted ten times or more. V gene TRBV28 combines with J gene TRBJ1-1; 7 nucleotides align to TRBD1. The CDR3 contains 14 residues. The germline V gene has CDR1 MDHEN and CDR2 SYDVKM. V gave up 4 bases and J gave up 11 bases; unmatched junction bases: 13. The CDR3 DNA reads as TGTGCCAGCAGTTCGGGACAGAGCTACAGAGGGGCTTTCTTT. This encodes CASSSGQSYRGAFF.

In its sample, this clonotype was seen a few times. The CDR3 loop is CASSQAGSTGELFF. The CDR3 region has the DNA TGTGCCAGCAGCCAAGCAGGGTCCACCGGGGAGCTGTTTTTT. The gene calls are TRBV14 and TRBJ2-2; D might be TRBD1 (5 bases). Deletions cut 1 base from V and 4 bases from J, with 7 bases between. Germline values: CDR1 SGHDN, CDR2 FVKESK. This CDR3 region has 14 residues.

V usage is TRBV27 and J usage is TRBJ2-1, with unresolved D. CDR3 length equals 14 residues. CDR1 is MNHEY, CDR2 SMNVEV, per germline (reference sequence). The germline V and J ends were trimmed by 6 bases and 10 bases, with 19 bases remaining between them. Here the CDR3 reads CASRNDPNLGEQFF. The CDR3 DNA sequence: TGTGCCAGCAGGAACGACCCAAATCTGGGGGAGCAGTTCTTC.

In this sample, this clonotype turned up many times. The chain uses TRBV6-2 or TRBV6-3 and TRBJ2-1, with 14 bases matching TRBD2. The CDR3 loop spans 16 amino acids. Germline V lookup: CDR1 MNHEY, CDR2 SVGEGT. Trimming at V came to 5 bases and at J to 7 bases, leaving 7 bases not matched to a gene. CDR3 bases: TGTGCCAGCAGTACCCATGGGACTAGCGGGAGTAATGAGCAGTTCTTC. As protein: CASSTHGTSGSNEQFF.